The source of this TCR beta chain is a study of blood T cell repertoires in COVID-19. Study background: From the United States, Italy and Spain came samples of acute and convalescent COVID-19.

Germline CDR1 reads SGHDT; CDR2 reads YYEEEE. This CDR3 region has 13 residues. Sequencing used immunoSEQ multiplex PCR; TCRdb keeps in-frame clones, though not all of them. This sample yields 200,000 to 250,000 clones, of which 75% to 85% are seen a single time; 7.5% to 9.5% belongs to the top ten. While infection was still active, Seattle patients were enrolled and then followed longitudinally. Note on this clone: One end of the junction fails to match germline, which may point to a read error.

Specimen: peripheral blood. The clonotype was recovered from a woman aged 80 or over with COVID-19, enrolled during active disease. The V gene is TRBV5-6, the J gene TRBJ2-7, with 7 bases lining up with TRBD1. Written as DNA, the CDR3 is TGTGCCAGCAGCTGGGGGCGACAGGGCTCAAACAACTTC. This codes for CASSWGRQGSNNF.